Each of the 8 T cell receptor beta chains below was sequenced from the same sample in a study of regulatory T cells in long-lasting Graves disease. Described time point: persistent/refractory GD, antithyroid drugs over 5 years with positive TRAb. PBMC RNA served as the TCR library source. Both iRepertoire HTBI primers and Arm-PCR of CDR3 regions were used to build the TCR beta libraries. MiXCR, applied by TCRdb to the multiplex PCR reads, yields one record per CDR3 protein. The sample gives about 460,000 distinct CDR3 sequences, roughly 23% of which show up once; about 12% is in the top ten. The material sequenced was peripheral blood mononuclear cells (PBMCs), taken when the disease was refractory, from a patient treated with antithyroid drugs. Every receptor here comes from a female donor with Graves disease.

The table lists this clonotype with a few counts. The V and J genes are TRBV19 and TRBJ1-5, with D unresolved. V lost 0 bases, J lost 6 bases, and 12 bases lay in between. The CDR3 is made up of 15 amino acids. CDR1 is LNHDA, CDR2 SQIVND, per germline (reference sequence). The CDR3 nucleotides are TGTGCCAGTAGTATAGATAACGAAATGGGTCAGCCCCAGCATTTT. It translates to CASSIDNEMGQPQHF.

The chain employs TRBV29-1 and TRBJ2-1, with 15 bases fitting TRBD2. Germline trimming cut 6 bases from V and 7 bases from J; bases unmatched to any gene: 4. This CDR3 region has 14 residues. Per the germline V gene, CDR1 is SQVTM and CDR2 is ANQGSEA. DNA for the CDR3: TGCAGCGTAAGGACTAGCGGGGGGGCTAATGAGCAGTTCTTC. Translating it yields CSVRTSGGANEQFF.

This clonotype was seen a handful of times. J is TRBJ1-2 and V is TRBV18, with D possibly being TRBD1 (6 bases). V dropped 6 bases and J dropped 3 bases, with 8 bases sitting between them. Germline CDR1 reads KGHSH; CDR2 reads LQKENI. The CDR3 has 12 residues. Written as DNA, the CDR3 is TGTGCCAGCTCCACAGGGTACTATGGCTACACCTTC. Translated: CASSTGYYGYTF. The whole variable domain, filled in from reference TRBV18 and TRBJ1-2, reads NAGVMQNPRHLVRRRGQEARLRCSPMKGHSHVYWYRQLPEEGLKFMVYLQKENIIDESGMPKERFSAEFPKEGPSILRIQQVVRGDSAAYFCASSTGYYGYTFGSGTRLTVV.

The chain links TRBV6-2 or TRBV6-3 to TRBJ1-2; a weak D match, TRBD1 (5 bases). This CDR3 is 14 amino acids long. The germline V gene encodes CDR1 MNHEY and CDR2 SVGEGT. Trimming removed 6 bases at V and 5 bases at J, with 16 bases between. The CDR3 loop is CASSSPAGLYGYTF. The CDR3 bases are TGTGCCAGCAGCTCCCCGGCGGGGCTTTATGGCTACACCTTC.

This clonotype appeared a few times. V is TRBV20-1 and J is TRBJ1-1; the D is unclear. The germline CDR1 and CDR2 sequences are DFQATT and SNEGSKA (reference sequence). The V and J ends lost 8 bases and 1 base respectively, with 8 bases between them. There are 11 residues in the CDR3. CDR3 nucleotide sequence: TGCAGTTTGGTGGGGAACACTGAAGCTTTCTTT. Amino acid sequence: CSLVGNTEAFF.

This sequence joins TRBV30 and TRBJ2-4, with a possible D match to TRBD1 (5 bases). V dropped 5 bases and J dropped 3 bases, with 11 bases sitting between them. The CDR3 covers 13 residues. Germline values: CDR1 GTSNPN, CDR2 SVGIG (reference sequence). The CDR3 loop is CAWAEGVKNIQYF. The CDR3 bases are TGTGCCTGGGCCGAAGGGGTCAAAAACATTCAGTACTTC.

This clonotype was observed many times. This chain uses TRBV6-1 with TRBJ1-2, with D possibly being TRBD1 (5 bases). CDR1 is MNHNS and CDR2 is SASEGT in the germline V gene. V was cut by 4 bases and J by 4 bases, with 10 bases left in between. The CDR3 totals 13 residues. This CDR3 is CASSAAGTYGYTF. CDR3 sequence (DNA): TGTGCCAGCAGTGCGGCAGGGACCTATGGCTACACCTTC.

This clonotype has a count of ten or more. The chain uses TRBV11-2 and TRBJ2-7, with a possible D match to TRBD1 (6 bases). Germline CDR1 is SGHAT and CDR2 is FQNNGV. The CDR3 is made up of 17 amino acids. V was trimmed by 5 bases and J by 0 bases, leaving 20 bases between them. The CDR3 reads CASSLQGTGHPSYEQYF. In DNA form, the CDR3 reads TGTGCCAGCAGCCTGCAAGGGACGGGACACCCCTCCTACGAGCAGTACTTC.